The present entry profiles one TCR beta chain with its context. Its antigen is not known. The CDR3 contains 14 residues. J gave up 5 bases and V 5 bases, and 5 bases lay outside the gene matches. The data were obtained in a study of molecular identifiers for immune sequencing clone quantification. TCRdb re-called the PCR reads with MiXCR, one entry per CDR3 protein. This sample has around 470,000 distinct CDR3 sequences, with about 20% found just once. Study-wide results and caveats: Clones of above 20 RNA copies carried over 99% of effector molecules; in naive cells they carried under 1%.

Construction of naive CD8 libraries employed about 19,000 to 1,100,000 sorted cells together with 10%, 30% or 50% RNA. In the sort, naive CD8 T cells were defined as CD8+CD4-CCR7+CD45RA+. The sequenced material came from naive CD8+ T cells from blood, with Jurkat cell RNA spiked in. Subset specified: FACS-sorted CD8+CD4-CCR7+CD45RA+ naive T cells. J is TRBJ1-4 and V is TRBV12-3 or TRBV12-4, with 7 bases lining up with TRBD1. This clonotype was sampled from a human donor in good health. Some libraries in this study had Jurkat cell RNA spiked in. The CDR3 loop reads CASSTSGQNEKLFF. Here the CDR3 DNA reads TGTGCCAGCAGTACCTCGGGACAGAATGAAAAACTGTTTTTT.